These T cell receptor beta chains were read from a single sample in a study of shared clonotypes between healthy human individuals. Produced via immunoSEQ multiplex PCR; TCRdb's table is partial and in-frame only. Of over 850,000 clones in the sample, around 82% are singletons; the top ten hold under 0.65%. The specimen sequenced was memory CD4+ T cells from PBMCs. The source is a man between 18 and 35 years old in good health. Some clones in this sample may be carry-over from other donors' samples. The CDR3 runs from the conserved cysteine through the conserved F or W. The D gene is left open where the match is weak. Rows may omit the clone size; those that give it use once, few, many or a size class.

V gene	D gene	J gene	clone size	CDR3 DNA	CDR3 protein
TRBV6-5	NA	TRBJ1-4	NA	TGTGCCAGCAACTCCGGCGGGGCAGGGGATGAAAAACTGTTTTTT	CASNSGGAGDEKLFF
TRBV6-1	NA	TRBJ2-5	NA	TGTGCCGGTGGCGGCAGGGCCTCCCTCCAAGAGACCCAGTACTTC	CAGGGRASLQETQYF
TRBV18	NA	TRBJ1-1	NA	TGTGCCAGCTCACCCCTGGCGGCGGAGACTGAAGCTTTCTTT	CASSPLAAETEAFF
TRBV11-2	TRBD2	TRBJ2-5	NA	TGTGCCAGCAGCGGCCCACTACTAGCGGAAGAGACCCAGTACTTC	CASSGPLLAEETQYF
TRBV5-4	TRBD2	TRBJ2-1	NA	TGTGCCAGCAGCTTGGTAACTAGCGGGGCCAATGAGCAGTTCTTC	CASSLVTSGANEQFF
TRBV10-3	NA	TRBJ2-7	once	TGTGCCATCCGAGATAGCGGAACCTACGAGCAGTACTTC	CAIRDSGTYEQYF
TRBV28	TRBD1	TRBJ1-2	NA	TGTGCCAGCAGACCCTGGAGGGACAGCGACTATGGCTACACCTTC	CASRPWRDSDYGYTF
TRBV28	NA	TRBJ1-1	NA	TGTGCCAGCAGTCCGATCAGGGGTTTGAACACTGAAGCTTTCTTT	CASSPIRGLNTEAFF
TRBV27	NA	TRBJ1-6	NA	TGTGCCAGCAGTCAGACATCCAAGCATAATTCACCCCTCCACTTT	CASSQTSKHNSPLHF
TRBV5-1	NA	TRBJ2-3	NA	TGCGCCAGCAGCTTGGCGGCGGCAGATACGCAGTATTTT	CASSLAAADTQYF
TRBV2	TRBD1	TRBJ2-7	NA	TGTGCCAGCAGACGACAGGGGGCCTCCTACGAGCAGTACTTC	CASRRQGASYEQYF
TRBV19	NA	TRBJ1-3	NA	TGTGCCAGTAGGAGCCGCGGGCGGGGCTCTGGAAACACCATATATTTT	CASRSRGRGSGNTIYF
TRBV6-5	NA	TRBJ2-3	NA	TGTGCCAGCAGTTCCGGGACAATCCACCGCACAGATACGCAGTATTTT	CASSSGTIHRTDTQYF
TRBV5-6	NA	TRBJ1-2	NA	TGTGCCAGCAGTTCGGTCCCCGACTATGGCTACACCTTC	CASSSVPDYGYTF
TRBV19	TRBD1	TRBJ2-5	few	TGTGCCAGTCGTGGTTTTTCCAGGGGGTCAGAGACCCAGTACTTC	CASRGFSRGSETQYF
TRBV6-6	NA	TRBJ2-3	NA	TGTGCCAGCAGTGACGAGGGACTTCTGGCAGATACGCAGTATTTT	CASSDEGLLADTQYF
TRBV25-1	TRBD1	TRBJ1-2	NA	TGTGCCAGCAGTGGACAGGGGGCTCTCTATGGCTACACCTTC	CASSGQGALYGYTF
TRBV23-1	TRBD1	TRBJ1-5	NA	TGCGCCAGCAGTCCAGGGGGCCACCTTTTTGGCAATCAGCCCCAGCATTTT	CASSPGGHLFGNQPQHF
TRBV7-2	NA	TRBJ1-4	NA	TGTGCCAGCAGCTTAAACAGGGTTTTGGGCACTAATGAAAAACTGTTTTTT	CASSLNRVLGTNEKLFF
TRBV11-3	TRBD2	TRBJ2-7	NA	TGTGCCAGCAGCCCGGGAGGTAGCGGCACCTACGAGCAGTACTTC	CASSPGGSGTYEQYF
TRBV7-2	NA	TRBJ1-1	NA	TGTGCCAGCAGCTTAGTCGGGGGCGCGGGGACTGAAGCTTTCTTT	CASSLVGGAGTEAFF
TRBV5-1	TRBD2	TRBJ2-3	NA	TGCGCCAGCAGCTTGGAGAAACGGTCTAGCGGCACCCTACGCACAGATACGCAGTATTTT	CASSLEKRSSGTLRTDTQYF
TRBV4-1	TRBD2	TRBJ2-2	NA	TGCGCCAGCAGCCAGACCATTTTGGGACTAGCGGGAGATCCGAACACCGGGGAGCTGTTTTTT	CASSQTILGLAGDPNTGELFF
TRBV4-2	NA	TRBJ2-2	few	TGTGCCAGCAGCCAAGATCAGCCGGGAGAGGGGGCCGGGGAGCTGTTTTTT	CASSQDQPGEGAGELFF
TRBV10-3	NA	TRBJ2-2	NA	TGTGCCATCAGCCTCCCAAGATCAGGGGACACCGGGGAGCTGTTTTTT	CAISLPRSGDTGELFF
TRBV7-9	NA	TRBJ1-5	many	NA	CASSSSGQANQPQHF
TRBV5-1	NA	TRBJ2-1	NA	TGCGCCAGCAGCTTGGAGGCAGGCTCCTACAATGAGCAGTTCTTC	CASSLEAGSYNEQFF
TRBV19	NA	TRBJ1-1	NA	TGTGCCAGTAGTAAGGAAGGGGTAAGGGCTGAAGCTTTCTTT	CASSKEGVRAEAFF
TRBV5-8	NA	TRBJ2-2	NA	TGTGCCAGCAGCCCCTCCCCCAAACCCCCACCCGGGGAGCTGTTTTTT	CASSPSPKPPPGELFF
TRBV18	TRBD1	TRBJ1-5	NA	TGTGCCAGCTCGTCAACAGGGGGCGATCAGCCCCAGCATTTT	CASSSTGGDQPQHF
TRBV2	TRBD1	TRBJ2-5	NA	TGTGCCAGCAGTAAACCCGACAGGGGCGAGTCCCAGTACTTC	CASSKPDRGESQYF
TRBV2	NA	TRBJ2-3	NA	TGTGCCAGCAGTGACGACAGGTCCACAGATACGCAGTATTTT	CASSDDRSTDTQYF
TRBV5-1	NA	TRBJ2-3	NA	TGCGCCAGCAGCTTCGGACAGCCCACAGATACGCAGTATTTT	CASSFGQPTDTQYF
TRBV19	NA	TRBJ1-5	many	TGTGCCAGTACCGTATCGGGCAATCAGCCCCAGCATTTT	CASTVSGNQPQHF
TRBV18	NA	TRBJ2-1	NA	TGTGCCAGCTCACCCCACCGGGATTATGAGCAGTTCTTC	CASSPHRDYEQFF
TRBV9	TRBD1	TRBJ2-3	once	TGTGCCAGCAGCCGAGACACAGGGGGAAATACGCAGTATTTT	CASSRDTGGNTQYF
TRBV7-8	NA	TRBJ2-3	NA	TGTGCCAGCAGCTTGAGAAGACTAGTGGGCACAGATACGCAGTATTTT	CASSLRRLVGTDTQYF
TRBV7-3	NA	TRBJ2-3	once	TGTGCCAGCAGCCCTTTTGGGGGAAGCACAGATACGCAGTATTTT	CASSPFGGSTDTQYF
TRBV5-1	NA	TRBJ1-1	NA	TGCGCCAGCAGCTTGAGCACAGGCCTGATGAACACTGAAGCTTTCTTT	CASSLSTGLMNTEAFF
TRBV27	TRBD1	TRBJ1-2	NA	TGTGCCAGCAGTGATGGGGACAGGGTTAACTATGGCTACACCTTC	CASSDGDRVNYGYTF
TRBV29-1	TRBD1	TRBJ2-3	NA	TGCAGCGTTGATAGGGGGCTCCCAGATACGCAGTATTTT	CSVDRGLPDTQYF
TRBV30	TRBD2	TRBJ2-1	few	TGTGCCTGGAGTGTAGGGGCGGGAGTTAATGAGCAGTTCTTC	CAWSVGAGVNEQFF
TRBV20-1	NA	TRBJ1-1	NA	TGCAGTGCTAGTGGGGGGGGAGCTTTCTTT	CSASGGGAFF
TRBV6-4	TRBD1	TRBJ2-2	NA	TGTGCCAGCAATACAGGGACAGTCCTGGGCACCGGGGAGCTGTTTTTT	CASNTGTVLGTGELFF
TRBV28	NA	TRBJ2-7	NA	TGTGCCAGCAGTCGGCAAGGTAACCCTTCCTACGAGCAGTACTTC	CASSRQGNPSYEQYF